This T cell receptor beta chain was documented in a study of control samples from healthy donors and cancer patients. Germline V gene data show CDR1 as SGDLS and CDR2 as YYNGEE. The V end was cut by 4 bases, the J end by 0 bases, with 17 bases between. The CDR3 has 16 amino acids. Measured with immunoSEQ multiplex PCR; TCRdb has only the in-frame clones, and not every one. The sample carries under 450,000 clones, roughly 90% recorded once. V is TRBV9 and J is TRBJ2-7; tentative D call: TRBD2 (5 bases). Sequenced: PBMCs. This clonotype was sampled from a man aged 35-49 years with head and neck cancer. Written as DNA, the CDR3 is TGTGCCAGCAGCCCTACCGTTCAGCGGAGCTCCTACGAGCAGTACTTC. Translation gives CASSPTVQRSSYEQYF.